Below, 15 T cell receptor beta chains from the same sample are listed, as sequenced in a study of cytomegalovirus exposure and HLA in healthy donors. TCRdb's copy holds only in-frame clones and misses some; the assay was immunoSEQ multiplex PCR. The sample consists of 150,000 to 200,000 clones, roughly 91% of them appearing once. Sample: PBMCs. These receptors all come from a woman between 18 and 29 years old in good health and CMV-seropositive.

This clone was counted a single time. The chain is built from TRBV5-6 and TRBJ2-2; tentatively, D is TRBD2 (5 bases). V lost 1 base and J 6 bases, leaving 10 bases between the germline ends. The CDR3 contains 14 residues. Germline assignment: CDR1 SGHDT and CDR2 YYEEEE. DNA for the CDR3: TGTGCCAGCAGCTTGTATCTAGCAGCCGGGGAGCTGTTTTTT. Protein product: CASSLYLAAGELFF.

The V and J genes are TRBV10-1 and TRBJ2-7; 14 bases match TRBD2. V lost 7 bases, J lost 0 bases, and 11 bases stayed unmatched. Germline-derived CDR1 and CDR2 are WNHNN and SYGVQD (reference sequence). This CDR3 spans 18 amino acids. CDR3 residues: CASKPPGTSGRGSYEQYF. The CDR3, as DNA: TGCGCCAGCAAACCGCCCGGGACTAGCGGGAGAGGCTCCTACGAGCAGTACTTC.

The chain carries TRBV7-9 and TRBJ2-1, with unresolved D. Germline V gives CDR1 SEHNR, CDR2 FQNEAQ (reference sequence). The CDR3 extends over 17 amino acids. V was shortened by 5 bases and J by 6 bases, with 23 bases between the two germline ends. CDR3 sequence (DNA): TGTGCCAGCAGCCCACATCGGAGTACTACGCCTAGCAATGAGCAGTTCTTC. Translated, it gives CASSPHRSTTPSNEQFF.

The chain has TRBV18 and TRBJ2-6, with 8 nucleotides matching TRBD1. CDR3 length equals 18 residues. The V gene end was trimmed by 3 bases and the J gene end by 4 bases; junction bases not matched to a gene: 11. Germline V lookup: CDR1 KGHSH, CDR2 LQKENI. In DNA, the CDR3 is TGTGCCAGCTCACCTAACGCGCCGACAGGGGTGGGGGCCAACGTCCTGACTTTC. Residues: CASSPNAPTGVGANVLTF. The full variable domain, with the rest looked up from reference TRBV18 and TRBJ2-6, is NAGVMQNPRHLVRRRGQEARLRCSPMKGHSHVYWYRQLPEEGLKFMVYLQKENIIDESGMPKERFSAEFPKEGPSILRIQQVVRGDSAAYFCASSPNAPTGVGANVLTFGAGSRLTVL.

The chain uses TRBV30 and TRBJ2-1, with TRBD2 as a possible D gene (9 bases). CDR1 is GTSNPN and CDR2 is SVGIG in the germline V gene (reference sequence). Trimming cost V 7 bases and J 4 bases, with 29 bases left between them. The CDR3 has 18 residues. In nucleotides, the CDR3 is TGTGCCTTCCTCAACAGGGGGTCGGCTAGCGGGAATTACAATGAGCAGTTCTTC. Protein: CAFLNRGSASGNYNEQFF.

This clone has only one observation. This rearrangement joins TRBV30 to TRBJ1-4, with D uncertain. The CDR3 contains 14 residues. Looked up from germline, CDR1 is GTSNPN and CDR2 is SVGIG (reference sequence). With 4 bases removed from V and 3 bases from J, the gap between germline ends came to 12 bases. The CDR3 loop reads CAWKRRLPNEKLFF. The DNA of the CDR3 is TGTGCCTGGAAGAGGAGGTTACCTAATGAAAAACTGTTTTTT. Full variable domain (missing parts from reference TRBV30 and TRBJ1-4): SQTIHQWPATLVQPVGSPLSLECTVEGTSNPNLYWYRQAAGRGLQLLFYSVGIGQISSEVPQNLSASRPQDRQFILSSKKLLLSDSGFYLCAWKRRLPNEKLFFGSGTQLSVL.

The chain joins TRBV7-8 to TRBJ1-2; 9 positions agree with TRBD1. V lost 4 bases to trimming and J lost 3 bases; unmatched junction nucleotides: 9. The CDR3 is made up of 16 amino acids. CDR1 and CDR2 from the germline V gene are SGHVS and FQNEAQ. The CDR3 loop is CASSSRDRALDYGYTF. CDR3 coding DNA: TGTGCCAGCAGCTCACGGGACAGGGCGTTGGACTATGGCTACACCTTC.

This clone appeared a single time. The chain joins TRBV9 to TRBJ2-7, with D perhaps matching TRBD2 (6 bases). The germline V and J ends were trimmed by 4 bases and 1 base, with 12 bases remaining between them. Germline-derived CDR1 and CDR2 are SGDLS and YYNGEE. There are 14 residues in the CDR3. The DNA of the CDR3 is TGTGCCAGCAGCCCCTGGGGGGAATCCTACGAGCAGTACTTC. It yields the protein CASSPWGESYEQYF. The variable domain in full, with the rest retrieved from reference TRBV9 and TRBJ2-7, is DSGVTQTPKHLITATGQRVTLRCSPRSGDLSVYWYQQSLDQGLQFLIQYYNGEERAKGNILERFSAQQFPDLHSELNLSSLELGDSALYFCASSPWGESYEQYFGPGTRLTVT.

The genes are TRBV5-1 and TRBJ2-3; 9 bases line up with TRBD2. Germline assignment: CDR1 SGHRS and CDR2 YFSETQ. This CDR3 region has 14 residues. The V segment lost 1 base and the J segment 6 bases; nucleotides outside the gene matches: 3. CDR3 in DNA: TGCGCCAGCAGCTTGCTAGCGGGATCCGATACGCAGTATTTT. Amino acid sequence: CASSLLAGSDTQYF.

The chain couples TRBV14 to TRBJ2-2; no definite D call. The V and J ends lost 4 bases and 7 bases respectively, with 7 bases between them. The CDR3 has 12 residues. Germline V gene data show CDR1 as SGHDN and CDR2 as FVKESK. For the CDR3, the DNA is TGTGCCAGCAGCCTCGATAGCGGGGAGCTGTTTTTT. Its translation: CASSLDSGELFF. The variable domain in full, with the rest retrieved from reference TRBV14 and TRBJ2-2, is EAGVTQFPSHSVIEKGQTVTLRCDPISGHDNLYWYRRVMGKEIKFLLHFVKESKQDESGMPNNRFLAERTGGTYSTLKVQPAELEDSGVYFCASSLDSGELFFGEGSRLTVL.

The chain has TRBV5-4 and TRBJ2-7; the match to TRBD1 covers 7 bases. The CDR3 extends over 15 amino acids. Germline CDR1 SGHNT, CDR2 YYREEE (reference sequence). The J segment lost 2 bases and the V segment lost 0 bases, leaving 5 bases of the junction unmatched. CDR3 region: CASSLEQGPAYEQYF. The CDR3 nucleotides read TGTGCCAGCAGCTTGGAACAGGGGCCTGCCTACGAGCAGTACTTC.

V gene TRBV29-1 combines with J gene TRBJ1-2; no clear D. Germline values: CDR1 SQVTM, CDR2 ANQGSEA. The CDR3 spans 13 residues. V shed 4 bases and J shed 0 bases, with 9 bases lying between them. CDR3 nucleotide sequence: TGCAGCGTTGTGGAGGGAGCTAACTATGGCTACACCTTC. Translated, it gives CSVVEGANYGYTF.

The chain links TRBV5-1 to TRBJ1-3; D not resolved. The germline V gene has CDR1 SGHRS and CDR2 YFSETQ. The V end lost 1 base, the J end lost 2 bases, and 13 bases lay between the germline ends. The CDR3 consists of 16 residues. CDR3 sequence (DNA): TGCGCCAGCAGCTTGAGCTCACAGAAGCCTGGAAACACCATATATTTT. Amino acid sequence: CASSLSSQKPGNTIYF.

The chain couples TRBV6-6 to TRBJ1-5, with 8 bases aligning to TRBD1. The trim removed 6 bases at V and 5 bases at J, leaving 6 bases unmatched. CDR1 and CDR2 (germline): MNHNY, SVGAGI (reference sequence). The CDR3 runs 14 residues. The CDR3 spells CASRDRAIHQPQHF. Written as DNA, the CDR3 is TGTGCCAGCAGGGACAGGGCTATCCATCAGCCCCAGCATTTT.

The chain has TRBV7-9 and TRBJ2-1; 8 nucleotides agree with TRBD1. This CDR3 region has 16 residues. V dropped 4 bases and J dropped 2; count of bases not matched to a gene: 7. The germline V gene has CDR1 SEHNR and CDR2 FQNEAQ (reference sequence). CDR3 amino acids: CASSSTGANTYNEQFF. The CDR3 DNA is TGTGCCAGCAGCTCGACAGGGGCGAACACCTACAATGAGCAGTTCTTC. The full variable domain, its missing parts supplied by reference TRBV7-9 and TRBJ2-1, is DTGVSQNPRHKITKRGQNVTFRCDPISEHNRLYWYRQTLGQGPEFLTYFQNEAQLEKSRLLSDRFSAERPKGSFSTLEIQRTEQGDSAMYLCASSSTGANTYNEQFFGPGTRLTVL.